This T cell receptor beta chain was found in a study of T cells in Graves' hyperthyroidism and ophthalmopathy. Study conclusions and caveats: The blood repertoire included most of the expanded thyroid clonotypes above 0.001.

Any patient presenting with uncontrolled infection, other autoimmune disease, pregnancy or lactation was left out. Amplification targeted TCR beta CDR3 regions from RNA transcripts. Researchers ran a first-round RT-PCR on the TCR CDR3 using the HTBI primer set. Using its own MiXCR run on the multiplex PCR reads, TCRdb lists one record per CDR3 protein. The data contain about 660,000 distinct CDR3 sequences, 45% of them seen just once; the ten biggest clones take up less than 9%. As to this clonotype: Its antigen is unknown.

The germline V and J ends were trimmed by 3 bases and 4 bases, with 16 bases remaining between them. The CDR3 runs to 15 residues. The germline CDR1 and CDR2 sequences are SEHNR and FQNEAQ (reference sequence). This receptor was identified in an adult man with Graves' disease, either hyperthyroidism or ophthalmopathy (not recorded which). The chain uses TRBV7-9 and TRBJ2-7; the D gene is possibly TRBD2 (7 bases). The sequenced material came from peripheral blood or thyroid tissue (not recorded which). CDR3 DNA: TGTGCCAGCAGCTTGGGGGGGGGGGCCAATTACGAGCAGTACTTC. It is translated as CASSLGGGANYEQYF.